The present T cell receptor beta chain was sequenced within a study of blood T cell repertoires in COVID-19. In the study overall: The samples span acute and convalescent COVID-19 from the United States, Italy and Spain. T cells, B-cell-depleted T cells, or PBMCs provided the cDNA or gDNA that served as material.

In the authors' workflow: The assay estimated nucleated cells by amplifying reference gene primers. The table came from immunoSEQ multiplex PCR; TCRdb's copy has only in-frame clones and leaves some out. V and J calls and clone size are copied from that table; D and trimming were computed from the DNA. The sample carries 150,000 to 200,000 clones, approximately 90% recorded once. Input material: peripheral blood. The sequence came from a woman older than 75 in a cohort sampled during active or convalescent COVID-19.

The CDR3: CASRLRGDSGNTIYF. The CDR3 DNA sequence: TGTGCCAGCAGACTCAGGGGGGACTCTGGAAACACCATATATTTT. This sequence joins TRBV5-8 and TRBJ1-3; 7 bases are shared with TRBD1. V lost 5 bases and J lost 0; bases outside the gene matches: 5. The CDR3 is made up of 15 amino acids. Germline V CDR1 and CDR2: SGHTS, YDEGEE.